Listed below are T cell receptor beta chains from one sample, sequenced in a study of blood T cell repertoires in COVID-19. Using immunoSEQ multiplex PCR, the repertoire was profiled, and TCRdb retains in-frame clones only, with some absent. The sample contains fewer than 300,000 clones, roughly 91% of which appear only once. Material: PBMCs or T cells enriched from blood (not recorded which). These receptors were obtained from a woman aged 40-49 years with acute COVID-19. The CDR3 runs from the conserved cysteine through the conserved F or W. The order of the fields is clone size, CDR3 length, D gene, J gene, V gene, CDR3 protein, CDR3 DNA. A D gene is named only where the DNA matches it firmly. Clone size is shown for a subset of rows, as once, few, many or a class of expanded clone.

>.|14|TRBD2|TRBJ2-7|TRBV9
CASSPWEGSYEQYF
TGTGCCAGCAGCCCCTGGGAGGGGTCCTACGAGCAGTACTTC
>.|16|TRBD1|TRBJ1-5|TRBV28
CASSLRGQGAHQPQHF
TGTGCCAGCAGTTTAAGGGGGCAGGGGGCGCATCAGCCCCAGCATTTT
>.|13|TRBD1|TRBJ2-5|TRBV11-2
CASSSDRGGTQYF
TGTGCCAGCAGCTCCGACAGGGGTGGGACCCAGTACTTC
>.|17|.|TRBJ1-2|TRBV28
CASTSNVRTPANYGYTF
TGTGCCAGCACCTCTAACGTTCGGACACCCGCTAACTATGGCTACACCTTC
>once|13|TRBD1|TRBJ2-5|TRBV18
CASSPTKIDREYF
TGTGCCAGCTCACCAACGAAAATCGACAGGGAGTACTTC
>.|16|TRBD1|TRBJ1-4|TRBV7-9
CASSAQGALSNEKLFF
TGTGCCAGCAGCGCCCAGGGGGCGCTTTCTAATGAAAAACTGTTTTTT
>.|15|.|TRBJ2-3|TRBV24-1
CATSGSGGATDTQYF
TGTGCCACCAGTGGTTCTGGCGGGGCGACAGATACGCAGTATTTT
>.|18|TRBD2|TRBJ2-2|TRBV5-8
CASSFERGGWSNTGELFF
TGTGCCAGCAGCTTTGAGCGGGGGGGCTGGTCGAACACCGGGGAGCTGTTTTTT
>.|16|TRBD1|TRBJ2-2|TRBV12-5
CASGIGGQGNTGELFF
TGTGCTAGTGGTATAGGGGGACAGGGTAATACCGGGGAGCTGTTTTTT
>.|16|.|TRBJ2-6|TRBV3-1/TRBV3-2
CASSRLQGSGANVLTF
TGTGCCAGCAGCCGCTTACAGGGCTCTGGGGCCAACGTCCTGACTTTC
>.|16|.|TRBJ2-7|TRBV6-1
CASSDMGAGHPYEQYF
TGTGCCAGCAGTGACATGGGCGCAGGGCACCCCTACGAGCAGTACTTC
>.|16|TRBD1|TRBJ1-1|TRBV11-2
CASSFRTGGLGTEAFF
TGTGCCAGCAGCTTTAGGACAGGGGGCTTGGGCACTGAAGCTTTCTTT
>.|16|TRBD1|TRBJ1-2|TRBV24-1
CATSKGQGANNYGYTF
TGTGCCACCAGTAAGGGACAGGGGGCAAATAACTATGGCTACACCTTC
>.|13|.|TRBJ1-2|TRBV7-2
CASSSYRNYGYTF
TGTGCCAGCAGCTCGTACAGGAACTATGGCTACACCTTC
>once|16|.|TRBJ2-5|TRBV7-3
CASSLNAGGNQETQYF
TGTGCCAGCAGCTTAAATGCCGGGGGAAACCAAGAGACCCAGTACTTC
>.|15|.|TRBJ2-7|TRBV19
CASSTQGSPSYEQYF
TGTGCCAGTAGTACACAGGGATCGCCATCCTACGAGCAGTACTTC
>.|13|.|TRBJ1-2|TRBV28
CASGGGSHYGYTF
TGTGCCAGCGGGGGGGGCAGTCACTATGGCTACACCTTC
>.|15|TRBD2|TRBJ2-7|TRBV19
CASSPRLAGVYEQYF
TGTGCCAGTAGTCCCCGACTAGCGGGGGTATACGAGCAGTACTTC
>.|15|.|TRBJ1-2|TRBV5-4
CASSLVGGGMDGYTF
TGTGCCAGCAGCTTGGTGGGCGGGGGGATGGATGGCTACACCTTC
>few|14|.|TRBJ2-3|TRBV6-2/TRBV6-3
CASSYTGPTDTQYF
TGTGCCAGCAGTTACACAGGGCCCACAGATACGCAGTATTTT
>.|14|TRBD1|TRBJ1-3|TRBV6-5
CASSGDSTRNTIYF
TGTGCCAGCAGCGGGGACAGTACAAGGAACACCATATATTTT
>.|13|.|TRBJ2-7|TRBV19
CASSRIGAHEQYF
TGTGCCAGTAGTAGAATTGGGGCCCACGAGCAGTACTTC
>.|14|.|TRBJ2-2|TRBV6-5
CASSQAANTGELFF
TGTGCCAGTTCACAAGCGGCGAACACCGGGGAGCTGTTTTTT
>.|13|TRBD1|TRBJ1-2|TRBV7-8
CASSFDRDYGYTF
TGTGCCAGCAGCTTCGACAGGGACTATGGCTACACCTTC
>.|18|.|TRBJ2-3|TRBV24-1
CATSDQKVTGGYKDTQYF
TGTGCCACCTCGGACCAGAAGGTGACGGGGGGCTACAAAGATACGCAGTATTTT
>.|11|.|TRBJ2-2|TRBV4-1
CASSSTGELFF
TGCGCCAGCAGTAGCACCGGGGAGCTGTTTTTT
>medium-sized|14|.|TRBJ1-3|TRBV5-6
CASSITGFGNTIYF
TGTGCCAGCAGCATCACAGGGTTCGGAAACACCATATATTTT
>.|16|TRBD1|TRBJ1-1|TRBV6-1
CASSDGVRTGGTEAFF
TGTGCCAGCAGTGATGGGGTTCGGACAGGGGGGACTGAAGCTTTCTTT
>.|14|.|TRBJ1-1|TRBV7-9
CASSWGGGNTEAFF
TGTGCCAGCAGCTGGGGGGGCGGTAACACTGAAGCTTTCTTT
>.|15|TRBD2|TRBJ2-3|TRBV5-5
CASSIGLAWTDTQYF
TGTGCCAGCAGCATTGGACTAGCTTGGACAGATACGCAGTATTTT
>once|15|.|TRBJ1-3|TRBV5-1
CASTHTGQSGNTIYF
TGCGCCAGCACCCACACAGGGCAGTCTGGAAACACCATATATTTT
>.|15|TRBD1|TRBJ1-6|TRBV7-3
CASSTGTGRNSPLHF
TGTGCCAGCAGCACGGGGACAGGTCGTAATTCACCCCTCCACTTT
>few|14|.|TRBJ1-5|TRBV5-8
CASSFGAGNQPQHF
TGTGCCAGCAGCTTTGGGGCAGGGAATCAGCCCCAGCATTTT
>.|17|.|TRBJ1-2|TRBV4-3
CASSHDLGTPFIYGYTF
TGCGCCAGCAGCCACGACCTAGGGACTCCTTTCATCTATGGCTACACCTTC
>.|16|TRBD2|TRBJ2-3|TRBV7-2
CASSFQIGLGPDTQYF
TGTGCCAGCAGTTTCCAGATTGGACTAGGCCCAGATACGCAGTATTTT
>.|15|TRBD1|TRBJ1-6|TRBV15
CATSDGTGNNSPLHF
TGTGCCACCAGCGACGGGACAGGGAATAATTCACCCCTCCACTTT
>once|13|.|TRBJ1-6|TRBV3-1/TRBV3-2
CASILQGDPRPHF
TGTGCCAGCATCCTCCAGGGCGATCCACGGCCTCACTTT
>.|15|TRBD2|TRBJ2-5|TRBV11-3
CASSSRLAGQETQYF
TGTGCCAGCAGCTCCCGGCTAGCGGGACAAGAGACCCAGTACTTC
>.|12|.|TRBJ2-7|TRBV5-6
CASSSHRVLEYF
TGTGCCAGCAGCTCCCACCGGGTTTTAGAGTACTTC
>.|16|.|TRBJ2-7|TRBV2
CASSEARAAVGGEQYF
TGTGCCAGCAGTGAAGCTCGCGCCGCGGTCGGAGGCGAGCAGTACTTC
>once|15|.|TRBJ1-1|TRBV5-1
CASSLANRPNTEAFF
TGCGCCAGCAGCTTGGCCAACAGGCCAAACACTGAAGCTTTCTTT
>.|16|.|TRBJ2-7|TRBV14
CASSQGVTGVNHEQYF
TGTGCCAGCAGCCAGGGTGTTACGGGAGTCAACCACGAGCAGTACTTC
>.|14|TRBD1|TRBJ1-4|TRBV5-1
CASSSGQGNEKLFF
TGCGCCAGCAGCTCCGGACAGGGGAATGAAAAACTGTTTTTT
>.|16|TRBD1|TRBJ2-7|TRBV7-9
CASSFSYDRGFYEQYF
TGTGCCAGCAGCTTCTCCTATGACAGGGGATTCTACGAGCAGTACTTC
>.|14|.|TRBJ1-2|TRBV2
CASSVHSTNYGYTF
TGTGCCAGCAGTGTCCACAGCACTAACTATGGCTACACCTTC
>once|15|.|TRBJ2-3|TRBV3-1/TRBV3-2
CASSQGPGSTDTQYF
TGTGCCAGCAGCCAAGGTCCGGGATCCACAGATACGCAGTATTTT
>.|17|TRBD2|TRBJ2-5|TRBV2
CASSETELAGAEETQYF
TGTGCCAGCAGTGAGACCGAACTAGCGGGGGCTGAGGAGACCCAGTACTTC
>.|11|.|TRBJ1-2|TRBV18
CASSPEDSLTF
TGTGCCAGCTCACCAGAGGACAGCCTTACCTTC
>.|15|TRBD1|TRBJ2-5|TRBV30
CAWATGTGFQETQYF
TGTGCCTGGGCCACCGGGACAGGCTTCCAAGAGACCCAGTACTTC
>.|17|TRBD1|TRBJ1-4|TRBV5-6
CASSFRDRVDTNEKLFF
TGTGCCAGCAGCTTCCGTGACAGGGTGGACACTAATGAAAAACTGTTTTTT
>.|21|TRBD2|TRBJ2-2|TRBV9
CASSVGNSRDYPAGFTGELFF
TGTGCCAGCAGCGTAGGGAATTCGAGGGACTACCCGGCTGGCTTCACCGGGGAGCTGTTTTTT
>.|15|TRBD1|TRBJ1-1|TRBV5-4
CASSPATGGYTEAFF
TGTGCCAGCAGCCCGGCGACAGGGGGATACACTGAAGCTTTCTTT
>.|14|.|TRBJ2-1|TRBV7-9
CASSLRGGDNEQFF
TGTGCCAGCAGCTTACGAGGGGGGGACAATGAGCAGTTCTTC
>.|17|TRBD2|TRBJ2-3|TRBV19
CASSIQLAGGPRDTQYF
TGTGCCAGTAGTATCCAGCTAGCGGGAGGGCCAAGGGATACGCAGTATTTT
>.|16|.|TRBJ2-3|TRBV27
CASSYVGRGNTDTQYF
TGTGCCAGCAGTTACGTCGGGCGGGGAAACACAGATACGCAGTATTTT
>.|13|.|TRBJ1-2|TRBV12-3/TRBV12-4
CATRYSSNYGYTF
TGTGCCACCAGATACAGTTCTAACTATGGCTACACCTTC
>.|16|TRBD2|TRBJ2-5|TRBV6-2/TRBV6-3
CASSRGLGEIQETQYF
TGTGCCAGCAGCCGGGGACTAGGGGAAATCCAAGAGACCCAGTACTTC
>few|14|.|TRBJ2-2|TRBV3-1/TRBV3-2
CASSQVRNTGELFF
TGTGCCAGCAGCCAAGTCAGGAACACCGGGGAGCTGTTTTTT
>.|14|TRBD1|TRBJ1-4|TRBV24-1
CATSDPFTGVELFF
TGTGCCACCAGTGATCCCTTCACAGGGGTGGAACTGTTTTTT
>.|16|TRBD2|TRBJ2-5|TRBV24-1
CATSDYKELAGETQYF
TGTGCCACCAGTGACTACAAAGAACTAGCGGGAGAGACCCAGTACTTC